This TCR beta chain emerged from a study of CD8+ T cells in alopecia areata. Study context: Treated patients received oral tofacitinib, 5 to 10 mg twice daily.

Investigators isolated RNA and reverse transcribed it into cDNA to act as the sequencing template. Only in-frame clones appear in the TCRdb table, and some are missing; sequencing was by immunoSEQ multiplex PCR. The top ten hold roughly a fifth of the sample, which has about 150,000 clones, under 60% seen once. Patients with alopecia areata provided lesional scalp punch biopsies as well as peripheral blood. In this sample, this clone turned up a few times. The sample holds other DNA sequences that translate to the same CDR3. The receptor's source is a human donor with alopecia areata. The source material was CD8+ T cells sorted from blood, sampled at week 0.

As DNA, the CDR3 is TGCGCCAGCAGCTTGGACGGAGCCTACGAGCAGTACTTC. It encodes CASSLDGAYEQYF. The chain employs TRBV5-1 and TRBJ2-7; D uncertain. The CDR3 extends over 13 amino acids. Trimming took off 0 bases at V and 2 bases at J, with 6 bases between the two ends. CDR1 and CDR2 from the germline V gene are SGHRS and YFSETQ.